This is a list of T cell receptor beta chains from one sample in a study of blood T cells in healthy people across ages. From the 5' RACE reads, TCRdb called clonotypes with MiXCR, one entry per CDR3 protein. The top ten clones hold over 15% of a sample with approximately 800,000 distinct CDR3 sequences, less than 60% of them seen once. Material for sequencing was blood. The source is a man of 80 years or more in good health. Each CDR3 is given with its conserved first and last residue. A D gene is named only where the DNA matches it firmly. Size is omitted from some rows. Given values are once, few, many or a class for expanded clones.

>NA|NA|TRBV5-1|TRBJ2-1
TGCGCCAGCAGCTTTCATACGAGCTCCTACAATGAGCAGTTCTTC
CASSFHTSSYNEQFF
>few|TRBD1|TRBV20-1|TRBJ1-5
TGCAGTGCTAGAGATGTGAGGCAGGGGGTTGGTCAGCCCCAGCATTTT
CSARDVRQGVGQPQHF
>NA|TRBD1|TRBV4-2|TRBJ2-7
TGTGCCAGCAGCCAAGAGTGGCAGGGGGCCTACGAGCAGTACTTC
CASSQEWQGAYEQYF
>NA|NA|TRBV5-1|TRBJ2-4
TGCGCCAGCAGCTTGGCTGCCTCGCCTCTGACGGACATTCAGTACTTC
CASSLAASPLTDIQYF
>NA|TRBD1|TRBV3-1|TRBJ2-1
TGTGCCAGCAGCCAAGCAACCGGGACAGGGGGATACAATGAGCAGTTCTTC
CASSQATGTGGYNEQFF
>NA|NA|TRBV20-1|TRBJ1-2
TGCAGTGCTAGGTTCATAGATTATGGCTACACCTTC
CSARFIDYGYTF
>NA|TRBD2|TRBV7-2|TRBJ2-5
TGTGCCAGCAGCTTATCTAGCGGGGGCCCGCAAGAGACCCAGTACTTC
CASSLSSGGPQETQYF
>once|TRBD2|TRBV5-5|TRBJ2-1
TGTGCCAGCAGCTTGGGGACGGGAGGGTCTGAGCAGTTCTTC
CASSLGTGGSEQFF
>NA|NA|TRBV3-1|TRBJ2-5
TGTGCCAGCAGCCGCTCTCTCGGGACCCAAGAGACCCAGTACTTC
CASSRSLGTQETQYF
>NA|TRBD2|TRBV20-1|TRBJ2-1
TGCAGCGTACTAAGCGGGAGGCCGGGAAATGAGCAGTTCTTC
CSVLSGRPGNEQFF
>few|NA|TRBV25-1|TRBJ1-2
TGTGCCAGCAGTGAACTGACAGCCATCTATGGCTACACCTTC
CASSELTAIYGYTF
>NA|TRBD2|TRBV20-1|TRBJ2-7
TGCAGTGCTAGACCGGCTAGCGGGGCTATCTCCTACGAGCAGTACTTC
CSARPASGAISYEQYF
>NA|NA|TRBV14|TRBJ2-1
TGTGCCAGCAGCCAAGATCTGGGCTTAGCGGCGAGATACAATGAGCAGTTCTTC
CASSQDLGLAARYNEQFF
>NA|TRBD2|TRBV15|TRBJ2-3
TGTGCCACCAGCAGAGATCCAGCGGGAGAGGCAGATACGCCGTATTTT
CATSRDPAGEADTPYF
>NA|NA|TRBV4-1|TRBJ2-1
TGCGCCAGCAGCCAAGAACCGGGCTCCTACAATGAGCAGTTCTTC
CASSQEPGSYNEQFF
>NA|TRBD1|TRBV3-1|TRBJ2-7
TGTGCCAGCAGCTTCCGGGACAGGGGAACAAACGAGCAGTACTTC
CASSFRDRGTNEQYF
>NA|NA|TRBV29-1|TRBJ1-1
TGCAGCGTTGAAGAAGGCCGCGGGGCTTTCTTT
CSVEEGRGAFF
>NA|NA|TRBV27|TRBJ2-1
TGTGCCAGCAGCAACCCCCTAGGCAAGCAGTTCTTC
CASSNPLGKQFF
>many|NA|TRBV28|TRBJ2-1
TGTGCCAGCAGTTTAAAGGGGGTGTTCAATGAGCAGTTCTTC
CASSLKGVFNEQFF